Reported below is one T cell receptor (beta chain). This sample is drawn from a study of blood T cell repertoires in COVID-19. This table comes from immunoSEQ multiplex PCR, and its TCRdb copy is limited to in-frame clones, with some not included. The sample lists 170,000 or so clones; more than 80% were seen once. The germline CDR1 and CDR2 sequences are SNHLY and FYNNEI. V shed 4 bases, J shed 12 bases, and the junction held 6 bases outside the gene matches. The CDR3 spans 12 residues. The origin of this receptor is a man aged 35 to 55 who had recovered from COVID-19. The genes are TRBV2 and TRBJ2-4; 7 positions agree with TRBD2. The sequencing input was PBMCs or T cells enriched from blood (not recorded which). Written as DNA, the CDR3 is TGTGCCAGCAGTGTGGGGGGGACGGATCAGTACTTC. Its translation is CASSVGGTDQYF.